This T cell receptor beta chain is drawn from a study of blood T cell repertoires in COVID-19. Overall study context: Specimens from acute and convalescent COVID-19 originated in the United States, Italy and Spain. Nucleic acid was either cDNA or gDNA, and it came from T cells, B-cell-depleted T cells, or PBMCs.

Participant-given clinical history determined each cohort assignment. As processed by the authors: Amplified reference gene primers provided the basis for estimating nucleated cell counts. Here immunoSEQ multiplex PCR was the method, and the copy in TCRdb shows in-frame clones only, minus some. The V and J calls and clone size are taken from that table; D and trimming were inferred from the DNA. The profile shows 250,000 or so clones, 86% of them singletons. Germline CDR1 MDHEN, CDR2 SYDVKM. V lost 5 bases, J lost 6 bases, and 13 bases lay in between. The CDR3 has 13 residues. This rearrangement joins TRBV28 to TRBJ1-2; a weak D match, TRBD1 (5 bases). The receptor was derived from a woman between 18 and 29 years old who had recovered from COVID-19. The sample consisted of PBMCs or T cells enriched from blood (not recorded which). The CDR3 is CASSQNRGDGYTF. CDR3 coding DNA: TGTGCCAGCAGTCAAAATCGGGGGGATGGCTACACCTTC.